This paragraph covers one T cell receptor (beta chain) sequence. There is no known antigen for this receptor. No base-level quality is on record; no much larger clone is a single base apart. These data are taken from a study of CD4+ T cells in melanoma (dated by TCRdb to the early 2020s). Some background on the complete study: Neoantigen-specific CD4+ T cells in human melanoma were investigated in the study.

Beyond this particular receptor, the publication reports: According to the report, neoantigen-specific CD4+ T cells in melanoma displayed diverse differentiation states. Neoantigen-specific CD4+ T cells were reported to be correlated with the function of CD8+ T cells, macrophages and B cells.

The CDR3 sequence holds 16 residues, the cysteine and phenylalanine included. The entry retains the CDR3 DNA only, 48 bases that are in frame from base 1. The V and J ends are trimmed by 1 base and 0 bases, leaving 10 bases between them. From a lookup of the germline V gene (reference sequence), CDR1 and CDR2 are GTSNPN and SVGIG. The donors were melanoma patients. Library construction relied on the immunoSEQ multiplex PCR assay. This immuneACCESS table, as held by TCRdb, lists in-frame sequences with V and J called but not all clones. Of the missing ones, under half trace to an unresolved V gene in checked studies; the others have no known cause. This sample holds 17,000 or so clones; about four fifths were observed only once. The ten largest clones add up to 5.1% of the sample.

This chain joins TRBV30 to TRBJ1-6; the best D guess is TRBD1, with 5 bases matching. Sequences were obtained from cells from a culture (not recorded whether cultured in vitro). The receptor comes from a human donor with melanoma. The bases read TGTGCCTGGAGTGCAGGGTCCTACTCCTATAATTCACCCCTCCACTTT. Translated, it gives CAWSAGSYSYNSPLHF.